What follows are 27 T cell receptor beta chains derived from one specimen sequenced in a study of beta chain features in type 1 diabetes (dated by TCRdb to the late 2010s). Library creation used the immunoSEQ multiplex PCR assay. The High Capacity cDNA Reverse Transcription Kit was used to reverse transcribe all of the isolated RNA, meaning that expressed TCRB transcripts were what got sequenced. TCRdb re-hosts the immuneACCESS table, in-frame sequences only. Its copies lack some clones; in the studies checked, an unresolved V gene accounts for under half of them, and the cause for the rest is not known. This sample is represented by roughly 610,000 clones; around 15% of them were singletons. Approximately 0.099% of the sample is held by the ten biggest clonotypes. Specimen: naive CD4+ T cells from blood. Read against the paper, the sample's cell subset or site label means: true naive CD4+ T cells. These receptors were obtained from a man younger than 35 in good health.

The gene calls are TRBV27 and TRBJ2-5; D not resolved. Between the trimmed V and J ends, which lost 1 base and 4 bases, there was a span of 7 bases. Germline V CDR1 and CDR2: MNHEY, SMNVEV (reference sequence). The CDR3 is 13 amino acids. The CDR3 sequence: CASSLFGRETQYF. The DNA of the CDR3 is TGTGCCAGCAGTTTATTTGGACGAGAGACCCAGTACTTC.

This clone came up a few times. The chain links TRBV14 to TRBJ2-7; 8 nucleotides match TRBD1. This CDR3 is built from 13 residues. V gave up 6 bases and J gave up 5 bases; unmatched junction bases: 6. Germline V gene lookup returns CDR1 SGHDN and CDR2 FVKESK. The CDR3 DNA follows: TGTGCCAGCAGTCGGAACAGGGGGAACGAGCAGTACTTC. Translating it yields CASSRNRGNEQYF.

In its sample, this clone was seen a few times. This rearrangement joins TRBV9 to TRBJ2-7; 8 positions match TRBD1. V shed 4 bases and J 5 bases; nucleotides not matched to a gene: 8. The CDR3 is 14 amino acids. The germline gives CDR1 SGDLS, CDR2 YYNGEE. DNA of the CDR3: TGTGCCAGCAGCCCTGGACAGGGAGGCCACGAGCAGTACTTC. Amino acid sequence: CASSPGQGGHEQYF.

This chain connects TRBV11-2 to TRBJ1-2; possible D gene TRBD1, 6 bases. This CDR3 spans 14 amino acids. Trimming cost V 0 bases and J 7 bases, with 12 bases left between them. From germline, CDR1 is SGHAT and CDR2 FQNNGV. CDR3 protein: CASSLEGHRSGYTF. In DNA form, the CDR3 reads TGTGCCAGCAGCTTAGAGGGACATAGATCTGGCTACACCTTC.

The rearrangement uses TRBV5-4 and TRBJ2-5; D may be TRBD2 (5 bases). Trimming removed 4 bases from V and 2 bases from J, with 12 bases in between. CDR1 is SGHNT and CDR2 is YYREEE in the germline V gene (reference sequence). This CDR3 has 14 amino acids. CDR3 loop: CASSPDLAQETQYF. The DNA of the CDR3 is TGTGCCAGCAGCCCGGACTTAGCGCAAGAGACCCAGTACTTC.

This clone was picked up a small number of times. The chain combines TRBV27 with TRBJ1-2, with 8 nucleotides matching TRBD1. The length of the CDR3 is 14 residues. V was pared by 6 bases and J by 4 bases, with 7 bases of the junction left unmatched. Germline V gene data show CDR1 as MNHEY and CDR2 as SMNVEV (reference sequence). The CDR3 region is CASRGTGSSYGYTF. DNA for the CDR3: TGTGCCAGCAGGGGGACAGGAAGTTCCTATGGCTACACCTTC.

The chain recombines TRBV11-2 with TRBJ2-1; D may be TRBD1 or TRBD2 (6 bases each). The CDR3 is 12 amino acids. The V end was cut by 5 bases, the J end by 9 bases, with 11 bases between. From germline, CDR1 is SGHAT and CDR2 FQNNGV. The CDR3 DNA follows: TGTGCCAGCAGCCCCGAGGGGGGTGAGCAGTTCTTC. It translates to CASSPEGGEQFF. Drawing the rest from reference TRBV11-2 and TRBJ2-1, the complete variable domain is EAGVAQSPRYKIIEKRQSVAFWCNPISGHATLYWYQQILGQGPKLLIQFQNNGVVDDSQLPKDRFSAERLKGVDSTLKIQPAKLEDSAVYLCASSPEGGEQFFGPGTRLTVL.

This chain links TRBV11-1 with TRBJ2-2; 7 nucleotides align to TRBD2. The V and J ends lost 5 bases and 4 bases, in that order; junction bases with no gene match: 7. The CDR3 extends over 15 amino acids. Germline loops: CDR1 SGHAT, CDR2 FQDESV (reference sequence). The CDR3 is CASSARELGTGELFF. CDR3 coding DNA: TGTGCCAGCAGCGCGCGGGAGTTGGGCACCGGGGAGCTGTTTTTT.

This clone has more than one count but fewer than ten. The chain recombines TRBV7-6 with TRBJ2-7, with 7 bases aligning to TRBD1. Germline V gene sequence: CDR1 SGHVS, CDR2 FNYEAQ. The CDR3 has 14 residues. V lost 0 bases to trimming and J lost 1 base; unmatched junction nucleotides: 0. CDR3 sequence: CASSLAGQSYEQYF. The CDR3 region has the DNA TGTGCCAGCAGCTTAGCGGGACAGTCCTACGAGCAGTACTTC.

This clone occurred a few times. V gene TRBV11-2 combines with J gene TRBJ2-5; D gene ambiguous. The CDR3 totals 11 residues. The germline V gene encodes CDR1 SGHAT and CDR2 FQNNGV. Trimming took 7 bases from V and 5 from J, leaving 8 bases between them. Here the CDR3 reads CASTTWETQYF. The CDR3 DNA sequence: TGTGCCAGCACCACATGGGAGACCCAGTACTTC.

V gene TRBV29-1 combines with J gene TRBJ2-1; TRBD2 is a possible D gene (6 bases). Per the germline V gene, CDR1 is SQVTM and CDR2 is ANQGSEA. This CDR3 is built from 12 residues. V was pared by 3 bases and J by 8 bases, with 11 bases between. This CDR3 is CSVDGRRDEQFF. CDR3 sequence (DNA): TGCAGCGTTGACGGCAGGAGGGATGAGCAGTTCTTC.

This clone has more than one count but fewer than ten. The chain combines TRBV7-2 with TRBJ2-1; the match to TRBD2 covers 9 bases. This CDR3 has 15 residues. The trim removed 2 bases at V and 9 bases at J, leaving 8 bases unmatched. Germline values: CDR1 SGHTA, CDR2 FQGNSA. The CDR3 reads CASSLSAGGLGEQFF. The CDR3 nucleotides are TGTGCCAGCAGCTTATCGGCGGGAGGGCTTGGTGAGCAGTTCTTC. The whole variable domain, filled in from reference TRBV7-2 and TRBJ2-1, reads GAGVSQSPSNKVTEKGKDVELRCDPISGHTALYWYRQSLGQGLEFLIYFQGNSAPDKSGLPSDRFSAERTGGSVSTLTIQRTQQEDSAVYLCASSLSAGGLGEQFFGPGTRLTVL.

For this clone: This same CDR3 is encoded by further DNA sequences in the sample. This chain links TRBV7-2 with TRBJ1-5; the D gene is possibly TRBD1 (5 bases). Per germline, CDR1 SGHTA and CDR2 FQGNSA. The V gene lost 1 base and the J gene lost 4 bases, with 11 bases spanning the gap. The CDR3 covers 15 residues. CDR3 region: CASSLGQGVNQPQHF. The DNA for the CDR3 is TGTGCCAGCAGCTTAGGCCAGGGTGTGAATCAGCCCCAGCATTTT.

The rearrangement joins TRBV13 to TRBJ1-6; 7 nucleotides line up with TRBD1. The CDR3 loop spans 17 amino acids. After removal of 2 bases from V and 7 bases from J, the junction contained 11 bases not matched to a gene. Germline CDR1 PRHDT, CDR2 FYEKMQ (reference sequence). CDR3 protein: CASSLPPGQLINSPLHF. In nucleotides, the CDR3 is TGTGCCAGCAGCTTACCCCCGGGACAGCTCATAAATTCACCCCTCCACTTT.

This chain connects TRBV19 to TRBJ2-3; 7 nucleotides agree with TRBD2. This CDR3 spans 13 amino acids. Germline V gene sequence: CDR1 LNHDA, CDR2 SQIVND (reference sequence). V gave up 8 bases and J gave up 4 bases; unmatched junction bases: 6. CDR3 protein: CASGPGRADTQYF. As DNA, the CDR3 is TGTGCCAGTGGGCCAGGGAGGGCAGATACGCAGTATTTT.

CDR3 sequence: CASSFKVAGLTYNSPLHF. For the CDR3, the DNA is TGTGCCAGCAGCTTTAAGGTGGCAGGGTTAACCTATAATTCACCCCTCCACTTT. The gene calls are TRBV7-2 and TRBJ1-6, with D perhaps TRBD1 (5 bases). This CDR3 comprises 18 residues. Trimming pared 3 bases from V and 2 bases from J, leaving 17 bases between. CDR1 and CDR2 (germline): SGHTA, FQGNSA.

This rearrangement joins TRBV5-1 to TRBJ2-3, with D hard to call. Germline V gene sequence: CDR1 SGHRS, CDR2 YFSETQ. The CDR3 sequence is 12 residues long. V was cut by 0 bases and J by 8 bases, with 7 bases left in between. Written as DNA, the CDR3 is TGCGCCAGCAGCTTGGCGGATGGTACGCAGTATTTT. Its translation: CASSLADGTQYF.

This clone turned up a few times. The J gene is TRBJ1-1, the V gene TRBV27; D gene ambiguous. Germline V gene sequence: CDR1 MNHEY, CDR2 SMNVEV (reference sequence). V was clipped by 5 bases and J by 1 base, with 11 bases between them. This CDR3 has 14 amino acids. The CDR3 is CASSLPWGNTEAFF. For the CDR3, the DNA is TGTGCCAGCAGTCTCCCCTGGGGGAACACTGAAGCTTTCTTT.

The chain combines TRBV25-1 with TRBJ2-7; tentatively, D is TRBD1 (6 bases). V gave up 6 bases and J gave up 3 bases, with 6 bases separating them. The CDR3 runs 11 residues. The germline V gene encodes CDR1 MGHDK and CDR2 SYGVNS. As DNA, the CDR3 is TGTGCCAGCAGGGACAGCTACGAGCAGTACTTC. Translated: CASRDSYEQYF.

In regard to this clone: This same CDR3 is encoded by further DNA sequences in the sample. CDR3 protein: CASSPGQGNQPQHF. The DNA of the CDR3 is TGTGCCAGCTCGCCAGGACAGGGCAATCAGCCCCAGCATTTT. V and J are TRBV18 and TRBJ1-5, with 7 bases lining up with TRBD1. V lost 6 bases, J lost 2 bases, and 4 bases stayed unmatched. The germline V gene has CDR1 KGHSH and CDR2 LQKENI. The CDR3 sequence is 14 residues long.

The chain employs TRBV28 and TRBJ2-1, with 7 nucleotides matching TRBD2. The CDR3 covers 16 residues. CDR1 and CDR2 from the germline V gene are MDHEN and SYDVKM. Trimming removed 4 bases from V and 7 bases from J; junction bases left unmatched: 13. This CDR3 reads CASSSPGTTEDNEQFF. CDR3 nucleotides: TGTGCCAGCAGTTCCCCCGGGACTACCGAAGATAATGAGCAGTTCTTC.

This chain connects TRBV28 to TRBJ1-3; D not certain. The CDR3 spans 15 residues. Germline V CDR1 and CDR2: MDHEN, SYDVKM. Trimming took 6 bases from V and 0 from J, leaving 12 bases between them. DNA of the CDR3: TGTGCCAGCAGCTCCACAGCGATCTCTGGAAACACCATATATTTT. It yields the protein CASSSTAISGNTIYF.

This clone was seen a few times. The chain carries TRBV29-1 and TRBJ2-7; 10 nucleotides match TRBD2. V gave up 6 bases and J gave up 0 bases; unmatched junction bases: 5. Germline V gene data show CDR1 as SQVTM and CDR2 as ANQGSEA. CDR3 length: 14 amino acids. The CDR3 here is CSVQRLAGSYEQYF. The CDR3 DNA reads TGCAGCGTCCAACGACTAGCGGGCTCCTACGAGCAGTACTTC.

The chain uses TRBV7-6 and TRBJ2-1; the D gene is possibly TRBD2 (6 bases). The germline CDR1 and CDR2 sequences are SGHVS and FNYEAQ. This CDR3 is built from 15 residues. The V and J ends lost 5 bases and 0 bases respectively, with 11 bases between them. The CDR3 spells CASSPSGGSYNEQFF. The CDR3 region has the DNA TGTGCCAGCAGCCCTTCCGGGGGCTCCTACAATGAGCAGTTCTTC.

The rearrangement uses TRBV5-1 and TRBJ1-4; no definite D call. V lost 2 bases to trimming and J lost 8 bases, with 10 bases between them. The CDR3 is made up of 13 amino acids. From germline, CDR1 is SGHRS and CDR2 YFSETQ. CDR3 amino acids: CASSLGFGEKLFF. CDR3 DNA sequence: TGCGCCAGCAGCTTAGGGTTCGGCGAAAAACTGTTTTTT. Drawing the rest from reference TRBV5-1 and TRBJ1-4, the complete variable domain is KAGVTQTPRYLIKTRGQQVTLSCSPISGHRSVSWYQQTPGQGLQFLFEYFSETQRNKGNFPGRFSGRQFSNSRSEMNVSTLELGDSALYLCASSLGFGEKLFFGSGTQLSVL.

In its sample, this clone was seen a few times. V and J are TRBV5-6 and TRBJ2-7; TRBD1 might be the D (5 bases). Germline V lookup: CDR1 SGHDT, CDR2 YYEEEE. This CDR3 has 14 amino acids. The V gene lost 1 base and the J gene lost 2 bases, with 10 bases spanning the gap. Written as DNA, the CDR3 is TGTGCCAGCAGCTTGCCAGGGAAACCCTACGAGCAGTACTTC. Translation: CASSLPGKPYEQYF.

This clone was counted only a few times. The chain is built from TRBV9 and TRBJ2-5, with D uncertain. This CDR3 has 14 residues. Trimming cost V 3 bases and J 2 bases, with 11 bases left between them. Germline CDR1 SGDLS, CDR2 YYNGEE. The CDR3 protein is CASSESVRQETQYF. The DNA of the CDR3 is TGTGCCAGCAGCGAGTCCGTTAGACAAGAGACCCAGTACTTC.